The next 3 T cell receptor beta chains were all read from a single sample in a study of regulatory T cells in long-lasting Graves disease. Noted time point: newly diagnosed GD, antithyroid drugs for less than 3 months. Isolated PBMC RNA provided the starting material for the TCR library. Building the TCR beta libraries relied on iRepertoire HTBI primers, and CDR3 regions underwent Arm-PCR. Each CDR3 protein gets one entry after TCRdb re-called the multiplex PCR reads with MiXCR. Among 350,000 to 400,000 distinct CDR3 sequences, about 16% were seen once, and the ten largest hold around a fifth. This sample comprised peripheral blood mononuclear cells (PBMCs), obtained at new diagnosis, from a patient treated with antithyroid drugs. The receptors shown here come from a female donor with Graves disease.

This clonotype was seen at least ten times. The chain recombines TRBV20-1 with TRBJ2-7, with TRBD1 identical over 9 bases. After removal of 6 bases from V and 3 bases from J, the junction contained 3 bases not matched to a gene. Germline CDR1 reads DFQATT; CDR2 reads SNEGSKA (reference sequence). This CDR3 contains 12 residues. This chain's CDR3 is CSARQGGYEQYF. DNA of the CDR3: TGCAGTGCCAGACAGGGGGGCTACGAGCAGTACTTC.

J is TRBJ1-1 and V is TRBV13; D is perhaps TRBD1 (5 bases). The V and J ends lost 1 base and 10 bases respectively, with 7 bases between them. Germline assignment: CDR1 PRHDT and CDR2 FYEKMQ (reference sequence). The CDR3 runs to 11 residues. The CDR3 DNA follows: TGTGCCAGCAGCTTAGACAGGCGAGCTTTCTTT. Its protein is CASSLDRRAFF.

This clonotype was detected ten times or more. The CDR3 DNA sequence: TGTGCCAGCAGCTTAGCGTCGGCCAGGGGCTACGAGCAGTACTTC. It specifies CASSLASARGYEQYF. This chain links TRBV7-9 with TRBJ2-7; D might be TRBD1 (6 bases). The CDR3 covers 15 residues. From germline, CDR1 is SEHNR and CDR2 FQNEAQ (reference sequence). Between the trimmed V and J ends, which lost 0 bases and 3 bases, there was a span of 12 bases.